This entry lists 26 T cell receptor beta chains sequenced from one sample in a study of shared clonotypes between healthy human individuals. Profiling relied on immunoSEQ multiplex PCR, and the TCRdb table lists in-frame clones only, not all of them. The data show 800,000 to 1,200,000 clones, with around 82% seen just once and 0.52% held by the top ten. Sequencing was carried out using memory CD4+ T cells from PBMCs. Subset reported: CD45RA-negative fraction. The receptor source for this set is a man between 18 and 35 years old in good health. Some clones in this sample may be carry-over from other donors' samples.

Turning to this clone: The same CDR3 arises from other DNA sequences in this sample as well. The V gene is TRBV28, the J gene TRBJ2-2, with D perhaps TRBD2 (5 bases). This CDR3 contains 15 residues. The germline V gene encodes CDR1 MDHEN and CDR2 SYDVKM. With 5 bases removed from V and 0 bases from J, the gap between germline ends came to 10 bases. CDR3 loop: CASSPAGANTGELFF. DNA for the CDR3: TGTGCCAGCAGTCCCGCCGGGGCGAACACCGGGGAGCTGTTTTTT.

This chain uses TRBV6-1 with TRBJ1-1; TRBD1 might be the D (6 bases). This CDR3 region has 20 residues. The germline V gene encodes CDR1 MNHNS and CDR2 SASEGT. Trimming removed 0 bases at V and 0 bases at J, with 23 bases between. The CDR3 here is CASSEALIRGAYRMNTEAFF. DNA for the CDR3: TGTGCCAGCAGTGAAGCGCTTATACGGGGGGCGTACAGGATGAACACTGAAGCTTTCTTT.

This chain links TRBV15 with TRBJ2-5; the D call may be TRBD1 or TRBD2 (5 bases each). CDR1 and CDR2 from the germline V gene are LNHNV and YYDKDF (reference sequence). There are 13 residues in the CDR3. The germline V and J ends were trimmed by 5 bases and 4 bases, with 11 bases remaining between them. CDR3 protein: CATSSAGTETQYF. Here the CDR3 DNA reads TGTGCCACCAGCTCGGCAGGGACAGAGACCCAGTACTTC.

This sequence joins TRBV2 and TRBJ2-2; possible D gene TRBD2, 6 bases. Germline V gives CDR1 SNHLY, CDR2 FYNNEI. The CDR3 has 14 residues. The V gene lost 7 bases and the J gene lost 6 bases, with 15 bases spanning the gap. In DNA, the CDR3 is TGTGCCAGCACCGAGGGGAGGACCCCCGGGGAGCTGTTTTTT. It translates to CASTEGRTPGELFF.

The genes are TRBV4-1 and TRBJ2-5; 7 bases fit TRBD1. CDR3 length: 15 amino acids. CDR1 and CDR2 (germline): MGHRA, YSYEKL. The junction had 8 bases not matched to a gene; V was cut back by 1 base and J by 6 bases. CDR3 loop: CASSQAGRGMKTQYF. As DNA, the CDR3 is TGCGCCAGCAGCCAAGCGGGCAGGGGGATGAAGACCCAGTACTTC.

The rearrangement uses TRBV19 and TRBJ1-1, with D perhaps matching TRBD1 (5 bases). This CDR3 has 12 amino acids. Per germline, CDR1 LNHDA and CDR2 SQIVND (reference sequence). Trimming cost V 10 bases and J 4 bases, with 13 bases left between them. The CDR3 protein is CATRWGGTEAFF. Here the CDR3 DNA reads TGTGCCACCCGTTGGGGGGGCACTGAAGCTTTCTTT.

This clone showed up just once. The rearrangement joins TRBV25-1 to TRBJ1-1; 11 bases line up with TRBD1. J lost 5 bases, V lost 6 bases, and 14 bases had no gene match. Germline V gene lookup returns CDR1 MGHDK and CDR2 SYGVNS. The CDR3 length is 17 residues. CDR3 region: CASRSHPGQGGKTEAFF. Here the CDR3 DNA reads TGTGCCAGCAGAAGTCACCCGGGACAGGGGGGCAAGACTGAAGCTTTCTTT.

V gene TRBV18 combines with J gene TRBJ2-7; 7 bases map to TRBD2. With 2 bases clipped from V and 7 bases from J, the junction kept 8 bases outside the gene matches. The CDR3 spans 14 residues. Germline V CDR1 and CDR2: KGHSH, LQKENI. The CDR3: CASSPESTGGEQYF. The CDR3 bases are TGTGCCAGCTCACCAGAAAGTACCGGGGGGGAGCAGTACTTC.

This rearrangement joins TRBV4-2 to TRBJ2-5; TRBD2 matches at 9 bases. The CDR3 is 15 amino acids. V was clipped by 0 bases and J by 4 bases; unmatched bases: 3. The germline gives CDR1 LGHNA, CDR2 YNFKEQ. CDR3 in amino acids: CASSQEKLAGETQYF. The CDR3 region has the DNA TGTGCCAGCAGCCAAGAGAAACTAGCGGGAGAGACCCAGTACTTC.

The chain recombines TRBV27 with TRBJ2-3, with D possibly TRBD1 on 6 matching bases. The CDR3 covers 14 residues. The germline CDR1 and CDR2 sequences are MNHEY and SMNVEV (reference sequence). V was shortened by 6 bases and J by 2 bases, with 12 bases between the two germline ends. DNA for the CDR3: TGTGCCAGCAGGATACAGGGTTTCACAGATACGCAGTATTTT. Its protein is CASRIQGFTDTQYF.

J is TRBJ2-2 and V is TRBV9, with 7 positions matching TRBD1. The CDR3 sequence is 15 residues long. The V gene end was trimmed by 2 bases and the J gene end by 4 bases; junction bases not matched to a gene: 5. Germline V gene sequence: CDR1 SGDLS, CDR2 YYNGEE. CDR3 residues: CASSVETGTTGELFF. CDR3 bases: TGTGCCAGCAGCGTCGAGACAGGGACCACCGGGGAGCTGTTTTTT.

The genes are TRBV10-1 and TRBJ2-7, with D perhaps TRBD2 (6 bases). The CDR3 loop spans 16 amino acids. Trimming took off 1 base at V and 2 bases at J, with 15 bases between the two ends. Germline values: CDR1 WNHNN, CDR2 SYGVQD (reference sequence). DNA for the CDR3: TGCGCCAGCAGTGAGTTTGGCGGGGCGAGAACCTACGAGCAGTACTTC. The encoded protein is CASSEFGGARTYEQYF.

DNA of the CDR3: TGTGCCAGCTCCGGGACAGCGAGTCCTGAAGCTTTCTTT. This encodes CASSGTASPEAFF. V gene TRBV6-5 combines with J gene TRBJ1-1; 7 bases are a match to TRBD1. This CDR3 has 13 amino acids. CDR1 is MNHEY, CDR2 SVGAGI, per germline. V lost 8 bases, J lost 6 bases, and 9 bases stayed unmatched.

The rearrangement links TRBV28 to TRBJ1-1, with D unresolved. Germline CDR1 is MDHEN and CDR2 is SYDVKM. Deletions cut 8 bases from V and 0 bases from J, with 13 bases between. This CDR3 region has 14 residues. CDR3: CASRAGVMNTEAFF. The DNA of the CDR3 is TGTGCCAGCCGGGCCGGGGTCATGAACACTGAAGCTTTCTTT.

J is TRBJ2-7 and V is TRBV18; possible D gene TRBD1, 6 bases. The CDR3 runs 14 residues. CDR1 is KGHSH, CDR2 LQKENI, per germline. Trimming stripped 6 bases from V and 2 bases from J, with 14 bases between. This CDR3 is CASSQRQETYEQYF. In DNA, the CDR3 is TGTGCCAGCTCTCAGAGACAGGAGACCTACGAGCAGTACTTC. Full variable domain (rest looked up from reference TRBV18 and TRBJ2-7): NAGVMQNPRHLVRRRGQEARLRCSPMKGHSHVYWYRQLPEEGLKFMVYLQKENIIDESGMPKERFSAEFPKEGPSILRIQQVVRGDSAAYFCASSQRQETYEQYFGPGTRLTVT.

This clone appeared a few times. The rearrangement links TRBV27 to TRBJ1-4; TRBD1 aligns across 9 bases. Trimming at V came to 2 bases and at J to 8 bases, leaving 6 bases not matched to a gene. The CDR3 runs 15 residues. Germline V gene sequence: CDR1 MNHEY, CDR2 SMNVEV (reference sequence). Here the CDR3 DNA reads TGTGCCAGCAGTTTAGAAGGGACAGGGTTAGAAAAACTGTTTTTT. Translation: CASSLEGTGLEKLFF. Based on the CDR3 plus reference TRBV27 and TRBJ1-4, the full variable domain is EAQVTQNPRYLITVTGKKLTVTCSQNMNHEYMSWYRQDPGLGLRQIYYSMNVEVTDKGDVPEGYKVSRKEKRNFPLILESPSPNQTSLYFCASSLEGTGLEKLFFGSGTQLSVL.

Turning to this clone: Other DNA sequences in the sample encode the same CDR3. The rearrangement joins TRBV30 to TRBJ2-2; D gene ambiguous. With 4 bases removed from V and 1 base from J, the gap between germline ends came to 4 bases. Germline lookup yields CDR1 GTSNPN and CDR2 SVGIG (reference sequence). This CDR3 has 12 amino acids. The DNA for the CDR3 is TGTGCCTGGACTTTGAACACCGGGGAGCTGTTTTTT. Its translation: CAWTLNTGELFF.

V and J are TRBV5-5 and TRBJ1-2, with a possible D match to TRBD1 (5 bases). The ends were cut back, 4 bases at V and 7 bases at J, with 23 bases in the middle. The germline V gene encodes CDR1 SGHKS and CDR2 YYEKEE (reference sequence). The CDR3 runs to 16 residues. CDR3 bases: TGTGCCAGCAGCGGGGACGGAAGGTTTACCGGTTTTGGCTACACCTTC. Its protein is CASSGDGRFTGFGYTF.

This chain links TRBV28 with TRBJ1-5; D unresolved. Germline V gene lookup returns CDR1 MDHEN and CDR2 SYDVKM. Trimming cost V 2 bases and J 0 bases, with 11 bases left between them. The CDR3 length is 16 residues. The CDR3 DNA reads TGTGCCAGCAGTTTAAGATTCGGGAATAGCAATCAGCCCCAGCATTTT. It encodes CASSLRFGNSNQPQHF.

The rearrangement links TRBV2 to TRBJ2-6; TRBD1 is a possible D gene (5 bases). Per the germline V gene, CDR1 is SNHLY and CDR2 is FYNNEI. The germline V and J ends were trimmed by 6 bases and 1 base, with 10 bases remaining between them. CDR3 length: 15 amino acids. CDR3 residues: CASRQGASGANVLTF. CDR3 nucleotide sequence: TGTGCCAGCAGGCAGGGTGCATCTGGGGCCAACGTCCTGACTTTC.

This clone was seen just once. The V and J genes are TRBV5-6 and TRBJ2-5; weak D call: TRBD2 (6 bases). The CDR3 runs 16 residues. The V end was cut by 0 bases, the J end by 5 bases, with 17 bases between. Per the germline V gene, CDR1 is SGHDT and CDR2 is YYEEEE. As DNA, the CDR3 is TGTGCCAGCAGCTTGGGCGGTAGCGGATGGGGGGAGACCCAGTACTTC. Translating gives CASSLGGSGWGETQYF.

The CDR3 is CASSLTGANQPQHF. CDR3 DNA: TGTGCCAGCAGCTTAACTGGAGCAAATCAGCCCCAGCATTTT. The gene calls are TRBV7-3 and TRBJ1-5, with unresolved D. This CDR3 spans 14 amino acids. Trimming removed 0 bases from V and 4 bases from J, with 7 bases in between. Germline V gives CDR1 SGHTA, CDR2 FQGTGA.

A word on this clone: Additional DNA sequences in this sample encode the identical CDR3. V usage is TRBV18 and J usage is TRBJ1-3; no reliable D call. Germline assignment: CDR1 KGHSH and CDR2 LQKENI. V lost 3 bases and J 0 bases, leaving 9 bases between the germline ends. There are 15 residues in the CDR3. CDR3 DNA sequence: TGTGCCAGCTCACCTGGGCAGAGCTCTGGAAACACCATATATTTT. Its translation: CASSPGQSSGNTIYF. The variable domain in full, with the rest retrieved from reference TRBV18 and TRBJ1-3, is NAGVMQNPRHLVRRRGQEARLRCSPMKGHSHVYWYRQLPEEGLKFMVYLQKENIIDESGMPKERFSAEFPKEGPSILRIQQVVRGDSAAYFCASSPGQSSGNTIYFGEGSWLTVV.

This clone was observed many times. The V and J genes are TRBV18 and TRBJ1-3, with TRBD1 matching 9 bases. Trimming took 6 bases from V and 3 from J; bases not matched to a gene: 9. The CDR3 loop spans 16 amino acids. From germline, CDR1 is KGHSH and CDR2 LQKENI. The CDR3 DNA sequence: TGTGCCAGCTCGGACAAAAGGGACAGGGTTGGAAACACCATATATTTT. Encoded protein: CASSDKRDRVGNTIYF.

The chain recombines TRBV7-9 with TRBJ2-7; D is ambiguous. The CDR3 covers 12 residues. Trimming stripped 2 bases from V and 6 bases from J, with 8 bases between. Germline CDR1 reads SEHNR; CDR2 reads FQNEAQ (reference sequence). CDR3 DNA sequence: TGTGCCAGCAGCTTACGACTTACCGAGCAGTACTTC. This gives the protein CASSLRLTEQYF.

V is TRBV18 and J is TRBJ1-5, with 7 bases aligning to TRBD1. This CDR3 has 13 amino acids. The ends lost 4 bases at V and 7 bases at J; junction bases unmatched: 4. Germline V gives CDR1 KGHSH, CDR2 LQKENI. The CDR3 reads CASSQGAGQPQHF. The CDR3, as DNA: TGTGCCAGCTCACAGGGGGCAGGCCAGCCCCAGCATTTT.